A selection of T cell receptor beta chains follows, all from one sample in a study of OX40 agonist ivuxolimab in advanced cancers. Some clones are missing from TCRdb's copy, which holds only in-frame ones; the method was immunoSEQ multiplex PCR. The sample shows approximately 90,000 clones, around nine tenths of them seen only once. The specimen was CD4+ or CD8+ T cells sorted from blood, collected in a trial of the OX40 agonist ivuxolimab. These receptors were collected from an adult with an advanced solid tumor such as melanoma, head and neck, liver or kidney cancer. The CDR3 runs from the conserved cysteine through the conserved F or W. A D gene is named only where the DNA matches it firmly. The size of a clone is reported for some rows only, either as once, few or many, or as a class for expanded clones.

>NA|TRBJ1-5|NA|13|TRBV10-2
TGCGCCATCTCAGCAGGGTCCAATCAGCCCCAGCATTTT
CAISAGSNQPQHF
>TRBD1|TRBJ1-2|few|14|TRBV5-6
TGTGCCAGCAGCTACCGGGACAGACCCTATGGCTACACCTTC
CASSYRDRPYGYTF
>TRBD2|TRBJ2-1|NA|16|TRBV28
TGTGCCAGCAGGACACTAGCGGGGAAGAACTACAATGAGCAGTTCTTC
CASRTLAGKNYNEQFF
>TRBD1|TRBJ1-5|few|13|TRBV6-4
TGTGCCAGCCCGGGACAGTTCAATCAGCCCCAGCATTTT
CASPGQFNQPQHF
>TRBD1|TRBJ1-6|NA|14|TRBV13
TGTGCCAGCAGCTTAGACAGGGGTAATTCACCCCTCCACTTT
CASSLDRGNSPLHF
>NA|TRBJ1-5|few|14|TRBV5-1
TGCGCCAGCAGCTTGGAAGGTTTACATCAGCCCCAGCATTTT
CASSLEGLHQPQHF
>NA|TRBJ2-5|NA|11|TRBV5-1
TGCGCCAGCAAACTCCAAGAGACCCAGTACTTC
CASKLQETQYF
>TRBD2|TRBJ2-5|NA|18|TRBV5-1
TGCGCCAGCAGCTTACGGGGGGGCTCGCCGGAGACGGCGGAGACCCAGTACTTC
CASSLRGGSPETAETQYF
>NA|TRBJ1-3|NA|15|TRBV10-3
TGTGCCATCAGTAGAGGGTTGGACTCTGGAAACACCATATATTTT
CAISRGLDSGNTIYF
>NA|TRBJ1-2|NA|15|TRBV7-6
TGTGCCAGCAGCTTAGGGACCGGACCTATCTATGGCTACACCTTC
CASSLGTGPIYGYTF
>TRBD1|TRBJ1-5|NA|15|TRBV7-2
TGTGCCAGCTCGGAGAGGACAGGGGAAAATCAGCCCCAGCATTTT
CASSERTGENQPQHF
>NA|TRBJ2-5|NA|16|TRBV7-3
TGTGCCAGCAGCCTAAACGGCGGGGCTAATAAAGAGACCCAGTACTTC
CASSLNGGANKETQYF
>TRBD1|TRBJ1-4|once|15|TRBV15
TGTGCCACCAGCACCATAGACAGGGCCAATGAAAAACTGTTTTTT
CATSTIDRANEKLFF